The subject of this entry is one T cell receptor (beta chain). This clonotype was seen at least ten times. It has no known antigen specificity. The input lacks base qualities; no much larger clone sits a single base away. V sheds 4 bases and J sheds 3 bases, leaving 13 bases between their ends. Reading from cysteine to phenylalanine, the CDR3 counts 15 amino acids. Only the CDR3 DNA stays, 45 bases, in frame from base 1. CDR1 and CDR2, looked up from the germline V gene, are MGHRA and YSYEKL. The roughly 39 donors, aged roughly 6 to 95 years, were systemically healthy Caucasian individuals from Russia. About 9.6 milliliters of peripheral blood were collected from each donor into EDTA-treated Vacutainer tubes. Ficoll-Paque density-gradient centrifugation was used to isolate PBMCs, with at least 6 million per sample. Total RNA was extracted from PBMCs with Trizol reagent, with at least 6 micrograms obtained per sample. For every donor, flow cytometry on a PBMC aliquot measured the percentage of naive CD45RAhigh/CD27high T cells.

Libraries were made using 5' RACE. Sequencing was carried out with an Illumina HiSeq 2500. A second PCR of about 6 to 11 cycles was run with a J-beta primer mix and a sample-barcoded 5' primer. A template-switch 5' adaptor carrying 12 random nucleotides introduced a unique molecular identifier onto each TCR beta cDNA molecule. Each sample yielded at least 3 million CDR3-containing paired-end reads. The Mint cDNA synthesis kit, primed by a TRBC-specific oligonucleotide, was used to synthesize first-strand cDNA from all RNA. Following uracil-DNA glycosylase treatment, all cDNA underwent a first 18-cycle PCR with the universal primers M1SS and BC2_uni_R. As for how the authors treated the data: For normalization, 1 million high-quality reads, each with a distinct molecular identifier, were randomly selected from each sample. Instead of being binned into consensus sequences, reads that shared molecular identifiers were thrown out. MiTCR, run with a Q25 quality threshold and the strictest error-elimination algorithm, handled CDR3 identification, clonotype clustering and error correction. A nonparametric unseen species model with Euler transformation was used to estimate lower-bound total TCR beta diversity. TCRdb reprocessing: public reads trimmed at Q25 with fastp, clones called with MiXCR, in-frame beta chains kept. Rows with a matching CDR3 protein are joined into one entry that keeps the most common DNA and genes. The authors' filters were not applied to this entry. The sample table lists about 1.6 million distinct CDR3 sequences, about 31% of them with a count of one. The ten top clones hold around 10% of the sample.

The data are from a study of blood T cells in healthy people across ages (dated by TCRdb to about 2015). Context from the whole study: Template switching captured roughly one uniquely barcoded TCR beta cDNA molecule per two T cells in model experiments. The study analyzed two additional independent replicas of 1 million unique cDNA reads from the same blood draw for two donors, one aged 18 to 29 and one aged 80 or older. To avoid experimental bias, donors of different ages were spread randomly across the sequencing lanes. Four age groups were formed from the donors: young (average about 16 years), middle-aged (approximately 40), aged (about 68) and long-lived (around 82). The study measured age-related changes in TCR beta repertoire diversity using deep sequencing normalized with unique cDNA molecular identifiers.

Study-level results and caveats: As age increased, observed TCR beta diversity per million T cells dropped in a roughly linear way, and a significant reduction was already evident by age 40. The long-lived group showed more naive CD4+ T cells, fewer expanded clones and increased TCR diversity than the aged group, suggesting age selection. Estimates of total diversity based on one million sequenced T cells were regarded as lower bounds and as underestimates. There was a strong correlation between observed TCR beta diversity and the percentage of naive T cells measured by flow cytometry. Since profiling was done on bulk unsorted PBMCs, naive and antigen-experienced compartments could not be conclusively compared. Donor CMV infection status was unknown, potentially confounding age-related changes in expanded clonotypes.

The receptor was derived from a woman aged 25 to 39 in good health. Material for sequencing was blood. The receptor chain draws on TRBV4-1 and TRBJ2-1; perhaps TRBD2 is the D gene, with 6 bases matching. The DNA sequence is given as TGCGCCAGCAGCCTGACCGCCGGGGGCTACAATGAGCAGTTCTTC. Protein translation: CASSLTAGGYNEQFF.